Detailed here is one TCR beta chain. The target of this receptor is not known. It has no much larger one-base neighbor in the sample; base qualities were not kept. A single peripheral blood draw of about 116 mL on average was collected from each donor into heparinised tubes. Using a panel that included CD45RO, CCR7, CD25, CD127, CD95 and CD27, naive, central memory, regulatory and stem cell-like memory CD4+ T cells were sorted on a BD FACSAria II. Purity was above 95% for every sorted population. Right away, PBMCs were isolated by Lymphoprep density gradient centrifugation and were stained directly, with no culture step. So that batch effects would be minimized, each experiment stained and sorted samples in pairs, pairing one healthy donor with one patient. The germline V gene (reference sequence) supplies CDR1 SEHNR and CDR2 FQNEAQ. The CDR3 starts with the cysteine, ends with the phenylalanine, and has 12 residues. The retained sequence is limited to the CDR3, 36 bases, with the frame set at the first base. V lost 1 base and J lost 7 bases; the stretch between them is 5 bases long.

The data are from a study of beta chain features in type 1 diabetes (dated by TCRdb to the late 2010s). About the study as a whole: No differences in mean age, gender distribution, total cell number or subset yield were found between patients and healthy donors. A total of around 110,000,000 sorted cells were examined across all samples, and a strong correlation was observed between cell number per subset and RNA yield. The study compared TCRB repertoires of sorted circulating CD4+ T cell subsets between recently diagnosed type 1 diabetes patients and matched healthy donors. Naive and central memory subsets were obtained from all 30 or so donors, but regulatory and stem cell-like memory subsets were isolated from only 8 patients and roughly eight healthy donors. General findings and caveats noted by the study authors: Patients with type 1 diabetes made fewer insertions and deleted more nucleotides at VDJ recombination sites, implying thymic rearrangement abnormalities. Naive, central memory and regulatory TCRB repertoires appeared to be more alike among patients than among healthy donors. PCR may preferentially amplify shorter templates, but because patient and control samples were amplified and corrected together, any resulting skew would affect both groups equally. Because small numbers of individuals were included in the HLA sub-analyses, any influence of HLA type on TCRB rearrangement was left unresolved. Because cDNA was sequenced instead of genomic DNA, activated cells with high expression could be over-represented, although the groups did not differ in activation or CD3 levels. Type 1 diabetes patients showed a moderate but significant shortening of TCRB CDR3 length in all four CD4+ subsets.

The High Capacity cDNA Reverse Transcription Kit was used to reverse transcribe all of the isolated RNA, meaning that expressed TCRB transcripts were what got sequenced. Deep immunoSEQ sequencing was applied to naive, central memory and regulatory T cell samples, giving an average of roughly 3.5 million total reads per sample. After sorted cells were lysed in RLT buffer, RNA was extracted with DNase-treated RNeasy Micro or Mini kits, with the choice depending on cell number. To prevent cross-contamination, each cell subset was processed individually, whereas patient and healthy donor samples were processed jointly. TCRB sequences were amplified from cDNA with the immunoSEQ multiplex PCR, producing 87-bp fragments spanning the CDR3 region. Amplicons were sequenced on the Illumina HiSeq platform. Per the original workflow: PCR bias was corrected computationally using synthetic template baselines, and reads within Hamming distance 2 were collapsed, with unmergeable singletons discarded. Reads were aligned against IMGT so that V, D and J genes, CDR3 length and insertions or deletions at six rearrangement sites could be assigned. Within each subset, clonotype counts were normalized to sorted cell number, after which true diversity and Gini coefficients were computed with the tcR R package. The overlap coefficient, calculated on TCRB nucleotide sequences, was used to quantify repertoire sharing. Out-of-frame TCRB sequences from naive cells were analyzed as a proxy for the pre-selection repertoire. TCRdb retrieved this table from immuneACCESS and kept in-frame rearrangements only. Not all clones are present; in checked studies, unresolved V genes account for under half, and no reason is known for the remainder. That table gives V, J and clone size, and the DNA gave D and trimming. This sample has around 500,000 clones in its table, and 9.5% to 12% of those were observed once. Over 0.04% of the sample is taken by the ten largest.

The origin of this receptor is a woman between 18 and 30 years old in good health. Sample: naive CD4+ T cells from blood. Explained via the paper, the cell subset or site label denotes: true naive CD4+ T cells. The chain is made from TRBV7-9 and TRBJ2-1, with an unclear D gene assignment. The nucleotides read TGTGCCAGCAGCTTAGGTGAGAATGAGCAGTTCTTC. Its translation is CASSLGENEQFF.